This T cell receptor (beta chain) was found in a study of blood T cell repertoires in COVID-19. Study details: Sources were T cells, B-cell-depleted T cells, or PBMCs; the material itself was cDNA or gDNA.

Germline values: CDR1 WNHNN, CDR2 SYGVQD (reference sequence). Trimming shortened V by 0 bases and J by 0 bases, and 10 bases separated the two germline ends. The CDR3 sequence is 16 residues long. Clones were read by immunoSEQ multiplex PCR, and TCRdb kept only the in-frame ones, dropping some. The sample includes 200,000 to 250,000 clones, under 90% of them seen just once. The V and J genes are TRBV10-1 and TRBJ2-3; D not resolved. Sequenced material: peripheral blood. This receptor was taken from an elderly woman with active or convalescent COVID-19. The CDR3 nucleotides are TGCGCCAGCAGTGAGTCCGTCTGTTTTAGCACAGATACGCAGTATTTT. It codes for CASSESVCFSTDTQYF.